A single sample gave rise to the 32 T cell receptor beta chains below, sequenced in a study of blood T cells in healthy people across ages. A second PCR, run for about 7 to 12 cycles, used a sample-barcoded 5' primer plus a J-beta primer mix. From the 5' RACE reads, TCRdb called clonotypes with MiXCR, one entry per CDR3 protein. The data hold about 680,000 distinct CDR3 sequences, with 49% observed a single time. The sample consisted of blood. The source of these receptors is a woman aged 60-75 years in good health.

Only a few counts were recorded for this clonotype. V is TRBV7-2 and J is TRBJ1-2; the match to TRBD1 covers 7 bases. Germline V CDR1 and CDR2: SGHTA, FQGNSA. The trim removed 1 base at V and 3 bases at J, leaving 2 bases unmatched. The CDR3 is 14 residues long. The chain's CDR3 is CASSLGDRYYGYTF. The CDR3 region has the DNA TGTGCCAGCAGCTTAGGGGACAGATACTATGGCTACACCTTC.

The chain recombines TRBV12-3 or TRBV12-4 with TRBJ2-3, with unresolved D. This CDR3 has 17 residues. The ends were cut back, 2 bases at V and 0 bases at J, with 15 bases in the middle. The CDR3 DNA is TGTGCCAGCAGTTTACCCGGCTCGCCCTCTAGCACAGATACGCAGTATTTT. Translated, it gives CASSLPGSPSSTDTQYF.

The rearrangement uses TRBV6-6 and TRBJ1-6, with 7 nucleotides matching TRBD1. V gave up 1 base and J gave up 10 bases; unmatched junction bases: 10. Germline assignment: CDR1 MNHNY and CDR2 SVGAGI (reference sequence). The CDR3 is 16 amino acids. CDR3: CASSYFQGQSPSPLHF. The CDR3 DNA reads TGTGCCAGCAGTTACTTTCAGGGACAGAGTCCGTCACCCCTCCACTTT.

The chain is built from TRBV7-9 and TRBJ2-7; TRBD1 or TRBD2 may be the D gene (5 bases each). Looked up from germline, CDR1 is SEHNR and CDR2 is FQNEAQ (reference sequence). This CDR3 has 14 residues. The V end lost 8 bases, the J end lost 0 bases, and 14 bases lay between the germline ends. The CDR3 loop reads CASGWGGSSYEQYF. The CDR3 DNA reads as TGTGCCAGCGGTTGGGGCGGGTCCTCCTACGAGCAGTACTTC.

The chain has TRBV7-9 and TRBJ2-3; D might be TRBD2 (6 bases). Germline V gene lookup returns CDR1 SEHNR and CDR2 FQNEAQ (reference sequence). V lost 3 bases to trimming and J lost 3 bases, with 10 bases between them. The CDR3 totals 14 residues. The CDR3 sequence is CASSFAGWTDTQYF. CDR3 nucleotides: TGTGCCAGCAGCTTTGCGGGATGGACAGATACGCAGTATTTT. The full variable domain, with the rest looked up from reference TRBV7-9 and TRBJ2-3, is DTGVSQNPRHKITKRGQNVTFRCDPISEHNRLYWYRQTLGQGPEFLTYFQNEAQLEKSRLLSDRFSAERPKGSFSTLEIQRTEQGDSAMYLCASSFAGWTDTQYFGPGTRLTVL.

The chain uses TRBV7-2 and TRBJ1-5; D is unresolved. V was shortened by 5 bases and J by 1 base, with 12 bases between the two germline ends. Germline lookup yields CDR1 SGHTA and CDR2 FQGNSA. The CDR3 has 15 residues. CDR3 amino acids: CASSPTRGSNQPQHF. The CDR3 coding sequence is TGTGCCAGCAGCCCGACCCGCGGAAGCAATCAGCCCCAGCATTTT.

This sequence joins TRBV27 and TRBJ2-6, with unresolved D. V was clipped by 7 bases and J by 0 bases, with 10 bases between them. This CDR3 is built from 15 residues. CDR1 is MNHEY and CDR2 is SMNVEV in the germline V gene (reference sequence). For the CDR3, the DNA is TGTGCCAGCACAACACCAAACTCTGGGGCCAACGTCCTGACTTTC. It is translated as CASTTPNSGANVLTF.

This sequence joins TRBV28 and TRBJ2-5; 7 bases line up with TRBD2. The V gene end was trimmed by 2 bases and the J gene end by 4 bases; junction bases not matched to a gene: 4. The CDR3 extends over 14 amino acids. Germline CDR1 reads MDHEN; CDR2 reads SYDVKM. The CDR3: CASSLGASGETQYF. In DNA form, the CDR3 reads TGTGCCAGCAGTTTAGGGGCTAGCGGAGAGACCCAGTACTTC.

The V and J genes are TRBV6-6 and TRBJ2-7; 10 nucleotides line up with TRBD2. Near its end, the DNA agrees better with TRBJ2-5, so the J call may be wrong. This CDR3 is built from 14 residues. The germline gives CDR1 MNHNY, CDR2 SVGAGI (reference sequence). The CDR3, as DNA: TGTGCCAGCAGTTCGCCTAGCGGGAGAGAGACCCAGTACTTC. Its translation: CASSSPSGRETQYF.

The chain joins TRBV7-2 to TRBJ2-1; D unresolved. CDR1 and CDR2 (germline): SGHTA, FQGNSA. The CDR3 sequence is 13 residues long. V dropped 1 base and J dropped 11 bases, with 12 bases sitting between them. CDR3 residues: CASSLEGTGKQFF. The DNA for the CDR3 is TGTGCCAGCAGCTTAGAAGGTACGGGTAAGCAGTTCTTC.

This rearrangement joins TRBV12-3 or TRBV12-4 to TRBJ2-7, with 13 bases that match TRBD2. V lost 6 bases and J lost 3; bases outside the gene matches: 8. CDR3 length: 16 residues. The CDR3 bases are TGTGCCAGCAGCCCGCGCCGACTAGCGGGAGGCTACGAGCAGTACTTC. Translating gives CASSPRRLAGGYEQYF.

This clonotype was seen only a few times. CDR3 bases: TGTGCCAGCAGCGCGCGGACTAGCAGGTACAATGAGCAGTTCTTC. Translation: CASSARTSRYNEQFF. The chain carries TRBV9 and TRBJ2-1; 8 bases agree with TRBD2. V lost 3 bases and J lost 4; bases outside the gene matches: 6. Germline V CDR1 and CDR2: SGDLS, YYNGEE. CDR3 length equals 15 residues.

The count of this clonotype is one. The CDR3 sequence: CASSYSTHRGRLAGAPYNEQFF. CDR3 DNA sequence: TGTGCCAGCAGTTACTCGACCCACAGGGGACGACTAGCGGGAGCCCCCTACAATGAGCAGTTCTTC. The V and J genes are TRBV6-2 or TRBV6-3 and TRBJ2-1; 12 bases line up with TRBD2. Germline CDR1 is MNHEY and CDR2 is SVGEGT. The CDR3 runs to 22 residues. J was trimmed by 2 bases and V by 0 bases; bases with no gene match: 17.

This chain uses TRBV7-8 with TRBJ2-5, with TRBD2 matching over 7 bases. Germline V gene lookup returns CDR1 SGHVS and CDR2 FQNEAQ. The CDR3 spans 14 residues. Losses at the gene ends were 5 bases for V and 0 bases for J; bases not matched to a gene: 3. In DNA form, the CDR3 reads TGTGCCAGCAGCCCGCGGGGGTACCAAGAGACCCAGTACTTC. Protein product: CASSPRGYQETQYF.

The rearrangement joins TRBV28 to TRBJ2-1; TRBD2 agrees at 9 bases. CDR1 MDHEN and CDR2 SYDVKM come from the germline V gene. V lost 6 bases, J lost 2 bases, and 11 bases stayed unmatched. The CDR3 length is 17 residues. The CDR3 bases are TGTGCCAGCAGATCCCCTCTGGCGGGAGGGCCCTACAATGAGCAGTTCTTC. Its protein is CASRSPLAGGPYNEQFF.

This chain connects TRBV5-1 to TRBJ2-2, with D unclear. This CDR3 spans 14 amino acids. In germline, CDR1 is SGHRS, CDR2 YFSETQ. Trimming stripped 4 bases from V and 4 bases from J, with 11 bases between. CDR3 DNA sequence: TGCGCCAGCAGCGTTGGGGATACCACCGGGGAGCTGTTTTTT. Its protein is CASSVGDTTGELFF.

This clonotype was seen a single time. The chain uses TRBV10-3 and TRBJ2-1; D is perhaps TRBD1 (6 bases). The V end lost 7 bases, the J end lost 0 bases, and 10 bases lay between the germline ends. CDR1 and CDR2 from the germline V gene are ENHRY and SYGVKD. The CDR3 runs 14 residues. The CDR3 sequence: CAIMRGGSYNEQFF. CDR3 sequence (DNA): TGTGCCATCATGAGAGGGGGCTCCTACAATGAGCAGTTCTTC.

The chain employs TRBV20-1 and TRBJ2-3, with 7 bases aligning to TRBD2. Germline CDR1 and CDR2: DFQATT and SNEGSKA (reference sequence). This CDR3 has 14 amino acids. The V and J ends lost 0 bases and 5 bases, in that order; junction bases with no gene match: 5. This CDR3 reads CSARESGAGDTQYF. The CDR3 coding sequence is TGCAGTGCTAGAGAAAGCGGGGCGGGAGATACGCAGTATTTT.

The V gene is TRBV20-1, the J gene TRBJ2-7; D possibly corresponds to TRBD2 (6 bases). The CDR3 sequence is 16 residues long. CDR1 is DFQATT and CDR2 is SNEGSKA in the germline V gene (reference sequence). V was clipped by 5 bases and J by 2 bases, with 22 bases between them. This CDR3 is CSAPLVLSGNTYEQYF. In DNA, the CDR3 is TGCAGTGCTCCCCTCGTACTTAGCGGTAATACCTACGAGCAGTACTTC.

The chain employs TRBV27 and TRBJ2-1, with 11 bases lining up with TRBD2. The CDR3 is 18 amino acids. Germline loops: CDR1 MNHEY, CDR2 SMNVEV (reference sequence). The J segment lost 2 bases and the V segment lost 5 bases, leaving 11 bases of the junction unmatched. The CDR3 bases are TGTGCCAGCAGTCCCCCCCGGTTTAGCGGGAGGGCCTACAATGAGCAGTTCTTC. Translated, it gives CASSPPRFSGRAYNEQFF.

The chain recombines TRBV11-2 with TRBJ2-7; D uncertain. Per the germline V gene, CDR1 is SGHAT and CDR2 is FQNNGV. Trimming took 1 base from V and 2 from J, leaving 15 bases between them. The CDR3 is 16 amino acids. Here the CDR3 DNA reads TGTGCCAGCAGCTTAGGTCTCAGGCAAATAACCTACGAGCAGTACTTC. Its translation is CASSLGLRQITYEQYF.

This clonotype was observed once. V usage is TRBV18 and J usage is TRBJ2-3; D gene unclear. V was clipped by 2 bases and J by 1 base, with 7 bases between them. CDR1 and CDR2 from the germline V gene are KGHSH and LQKENI. The CDR3 contains 14 residues. The CDR3 protein is CASSPESGTDTQYF. CDR3 sequence (DNA): TGTGCCAGCTCACCAGAGTCAGGCACAGATACGCAGTATTTT.

The chain joins TRBV10-3 to TRBJ1-1; possible D gene TRBD1, 6 bases. CDR1 and CDR2 (germline): ENHRY, SYGVKD. The germline V and J ends were trimmed by 3 bases and 0 bases, with 11 bases remaining between them. This CDR3 has 15 amino acids. The CDR3 DNA reads TGTGCCATCAGTGACACGACAGGCATGAACACTGAAGCTTTCTTT. This translates into CAISDTTGMNTEAFF.

The chain recombines TRBV5-1 with TRBJ2-3; D not resolved. The germline V gene encodes CDR1 SGHRS and CDR2 YFSETQ. Trimming shortened V by 1 base and J by 0 bases, and 9 bases separated the two germline ends. The length of the CDR3 is 15 residues. The CDR3 loop reads CASSLSDTSTDTQYF. CDR3 sequence (DNA): TGCGCCAGCAGCTTGAGCGATACCAGCACAGATACGCAGTATTTT.

This clonotype appeared a few times. The rearrangement joins TRBV6-5 to TRBJ1-2; 9 positions match TRBD1. V lost 6 bases to trimming and J lost 7 bases; unmatched junction nucleotides: 6. The CDR3 covers 13 residues. CDR1 and CDR2 from the germline V gene are MNHEY and SVGAGI. DNA for the CDR3: TGTGCCAGCAGGCCGACAGGGGGAAGTGGCTACACCTTC. Translating it yields CASRPTGGSGYTF.

J is TRBJ2-2 and V is TRBV3-1; no clear D gene. V lost 1 base and J 6 bases, leaving 9 bases between the germline ends. CDR3 length: 14 residues. Germline CDR1 is LGHDT and CDR2 is YNNKEL (reference sequence). The CDR3 bases are TGTGCCAGCAGCCAAGGATTCCCTTCCGGGGAGCTGTTTTTT. Its translation is CASSQGFPSGELFF. The entire variable domain, with the rest obtained from reference TRBV3-1 and TRBJ2-2, is as follows: DTAVSQTPKYLVTQMGNDKSIKCEQNLGHDTMYWYKQDSKKFLKIMFSYNNKELIINETVPNRFSPKSPDKAHLNLHINSLELGDSAVYFCASSQGFPSGELFFGEGSRLTVL.

The chain employs TRBV28 and TRBJ1-2, with D unclear. Germline V lookup: CDR1 MDHEN, CDR2 SYDVKM. V lost 2 bases and J 0 bases, leaving 7 bases between the germline ends. The CDR3 has 14 residues. The CDR3 region has the DNA TGTGCCAGCAGTTTAGGATTATCTAACTATGGCTACACCTTC. Its protein product is CASSLGLSNYGYTF.

The chain couples TRBV2 to TRBJ2-7; D is tentatively TRBD1 or TRBD2 (5 bases each). Germline V gene data show CDR1 as SNHLY and CDR2 as FYNNEI. This CDR3 has 15 amino acids. V dropped 6 bases and J dropped 0 bases, with 15 bases sitting between them. CDR3 sequence (DNA): TGTGCCAGCAGCGCGTCGGGACGGAGCTCCTACGAGCAGTACTTC. This codes for CASSASGRSSYEQYF.

The chain joins TRBV3-1 to TRBJ2-7; 8 bases agree with TRBD1. Germline V gene sequence: CDR1 LGHDT, CDR2 YNNKEL (reference sequence). Unmatched junction bases numbered 14, after V lost 3 bases and J lost 1 base. The CDR3 length is 18 residues. The CDR3 region has the DNA TGTGCCAGCAGCCATCAGACAGGGGTTCCGCAGTCGTCCTACGAGCAGTACTTC. Its translation is CASSHQTGVPQSSYEQYF.

The rearrangement links TRBV15 to TRBJ1-1; 7 nucleotides agree with TRBD1. The CDR3 spans 14 residues. Germline CDR1 is LNHNV and CDR2 is YYDKDF (reference sequence). Germline trimming cut 5 bases from V and 0 bases from J; bases unmatched to any gene: 3. The CDR3 here is CATSGQVLNTEAFF. The CDR3 DNA is TGTGCCACCAGCGGACAGGTCCTGAACACTGAAGCTTTCTTT. Together with reference TRBV15 and TRBJ1-1, the CDR3 gives the full variable domain: DAMVIQNPRYQVTQFGKPVTLSCSQTLNHNVMYWYQQKSSQAPKLLFHYYDKDFNNEADTPDNFQSRRPNTSFCFLDIRSPGLGDTAMYLCATSGQVLNTEAFFGQGTRLTVV.

The sample holds one count of this clonotype. Relative to the germline gene, one junction end is altered; a read error may explain this. The CDR3 here is CASSPGDSDEQYF. In DNA form, the CDR3 reads TGTGCCAGCAGCCCAGGGGACTCCGACGAGCAGTACTTC. The chain employs TRBV27 and TRBJ2-7; D may be TRBD1 or TRBD2 (6 bases each). Germline V lookup: CDR1 MNHEY, CDR2 SMNVEV (reference sequence). This CDR3 region has 13 residues.

V is TRBV9 and J is TRBJ2-5, with D maybe TRBD1 (6 bases). The CDR3 has 15 amino acids. V was shortened by 2 bases and J by 2 bases, with 13 bases between the two germline ends. Germline CDR1 SGDLS, CDR2 YYNGEE. CDR3 DNA: TGTGCCAGCAGCGTTACAGGGTCGTCACAAGAGACCCAGTACTTC. It yields the protein CASSVTGSSQETQYF.